These T cell receptor beta chains were read from a single sample in a study of response to subunit inactivated influenza vaccine. TCRdb processed the RT-PCR reads anew with MiXCR; each CDR3 protein has one entry. The table lists 500,000 to 600,000 distinct CDR3 sequences, around 8% of them singletons, with over 10% in the top ten. The sample here was PBMCs from blood, taken roughly 24 months after vaccination. The receptors derive from a man between 50 and 75 years old who received an inactivated influenza vaccine. Both conserved end residues are part of each CDR3. D genes are given only for firm matches. Where a row states a size, it is once, few, many or the class of an expanded clone; other rows omit it.

clone_size	v_call	j_call	d_call	cdr3_aa	cdr3_nt
few	TRBV7-9	TRBJ1-1	NA	CASSLDTNTEVFF	TGTGCCAGCAGCTTGGATACCAACACTGAAGTTTTCTTT
few	TRBV4-1	TRBJ1-1	NA	CASSPYPTRSPEAFF	TGCGCCAGCAGCCCCTACCCGACCCGAAGCCCTGAAGCTTTCTTT
few	TRBV6-1	TRBJ2-1	NA	CASSVGQLGAYNEQFF	TGTGCCAGCAGTGTCGGACAACTGGGGGCATACAATGAGCAGTTCTTC
NA	TRBV3-1	TRBJ1-1	TRBD1	CASSYTDRVGEAFF	TGTGCCAGCAGCTACACGGACAGGGTGGGGGAAGCTTTCTTT
few	TRBV3-1	TRBJ2-1	NA	CASTSFFGASNEQFF	TGTGCCAGCACCAGTTTTTTTGGGGCCAGTAATGAGCAGTTCTTC
few	TRBV28	TRBJ1-5	NA	CASSLFNQPQHF	TGTGCCAGCAGTCTATTCAATCAGCCCCAGCATTTT
NA	TRBV18	TRBJ2-3	TRBD2	CASSRSGTSGSTDTQYF	TGTGCCAGCTCACGGAGCGGGACTAGCGGAAGCACAGATACGCAGTATTTT
NA	TRBV18	TRBJ2-3	NA	CASSPGPLVPDTQYF	TGTGCCAGCTCACCAGGACCGCTCGTCCCAGATACGCAGTATTTT
NA	TRBV7-8	TRBJ1-1	NA	CASSQNWDSEAFF	TGTGCCAGCAGCCAGAATTGGGACTCTGAAGCTTTCTTT
few	TRBV20-1	TRBJ2-5	TRBD2	CSARDSSGGYQETQYF	TGCAGTGCTAGAGATTCTAGCGGAGGGTACCAAGAGACCCAGTACTTC
few	TRBV4-2	TRBJ1-4	NA	CASSQATASNEKLFF	TGTGCCAGCAGCCAAGCCACAGCCTCTAATGAAAAACTGTTTTTT
NA	TRBV21-1	TRBJ1-4	NA	CASSTQGSSNEKLFF	TGTGCCAGCAGCACACAGGGCTCTTCGAATGAAAAACTGTTTTTT
many	TRBV12-3/TRBV12-4	TRBJ2-5	NA	CASSRPESIQETQYF	TGTGCCAGCAGCCGACCTGAGAGCATCCAAGAGACCCAGTACTTC
few	TRBV12-3/TRBV12-4	TRBJ1-2	TRBD1	CASTGQGRPGNGYTF	TGTGCCAGCACCGGACAGGGGCGGCCCGGGAATGGCTACACCTTC
few	TRBV5-1	TRBJ2-2	TRBD1	CASSIGQAPGELFF	TGCGCCAGCAGCATCGGACAGGCCCCCGGGGAGCTGTTTTTT
few	TRBV11-1	TRBJ2-1	TRBD2	CASSLWRETLLAGAWNEQFF	TGTGCCAGCAGCTTATGGCGGGAGACCCTACTAGCGGGAGCTTGGAATGAGCAGTTCTTC
few	TRBV3-1	TRBJ2-7	NA	CASSQYSYEQYF	TGTGCCAGCAGCCAGTACTCATACGAGCAGTACTTC
NA	TRBV5-1	TRBJ2-3	NA	CASSLAYSPNTDTQYF	TGCGCCAGCAGCTTGGCCTATTCACCGAACACAGATACGCAGTATTTT
many	TRBV19	TRBJ1-5	NA	CASSMREIHQPQHF	TGTGCCAGTAGTATGCGGGAAATCCATCAGCCCCAGCATTTT